This T cell receptor beta chain was documented in a study of shared clonotypes between healthy human individuals. Notes on the study in general: Owing to a small donor count, the genetic and exposure-history diversity represented was limited.

Comment on this clone: Its antigen is as yet unknown.

CDR1 is MDHEN, CDR2 SYDVKM, per germline. This CDR3 is 14 amino acids long. V trimming: 6 bases; J trimming: 7 bases; junction bases outside the gene matches: 8. Some 90 million PBMCs served as the genomic DNA source for unsorted samples. Researchers ran the assay at a deep level. As processed by the authors: Junction-only sequences without quality scores came from ImmunoSEQ, so filtering differed. Data came from immunoSEQ multiplex PCR; TCRdb stores just in-frame clones and leaves some out. The V and J calls and the clone size are those of that table, but D and trimming were determined from the DNA. Of around 480,000 clones listed, 60% to 80% were seen once; the top ten hold approximately 13%.

The chain combines TRBV28 with TRBJ1-5; 8 bases match TRBD1. Sequenced input: PBMCs. The sequence was obtained from a woman aged 40-49 years in good health. Some clones in this sample may be carry-over from other donors' samples. Here the CDR3 DNA reads TGTGCCAGCAGACCCCCAGGGGGCGGGCAGCCCCAGCATTTT. Encoded protein: CASRPPGGGQPQHF.